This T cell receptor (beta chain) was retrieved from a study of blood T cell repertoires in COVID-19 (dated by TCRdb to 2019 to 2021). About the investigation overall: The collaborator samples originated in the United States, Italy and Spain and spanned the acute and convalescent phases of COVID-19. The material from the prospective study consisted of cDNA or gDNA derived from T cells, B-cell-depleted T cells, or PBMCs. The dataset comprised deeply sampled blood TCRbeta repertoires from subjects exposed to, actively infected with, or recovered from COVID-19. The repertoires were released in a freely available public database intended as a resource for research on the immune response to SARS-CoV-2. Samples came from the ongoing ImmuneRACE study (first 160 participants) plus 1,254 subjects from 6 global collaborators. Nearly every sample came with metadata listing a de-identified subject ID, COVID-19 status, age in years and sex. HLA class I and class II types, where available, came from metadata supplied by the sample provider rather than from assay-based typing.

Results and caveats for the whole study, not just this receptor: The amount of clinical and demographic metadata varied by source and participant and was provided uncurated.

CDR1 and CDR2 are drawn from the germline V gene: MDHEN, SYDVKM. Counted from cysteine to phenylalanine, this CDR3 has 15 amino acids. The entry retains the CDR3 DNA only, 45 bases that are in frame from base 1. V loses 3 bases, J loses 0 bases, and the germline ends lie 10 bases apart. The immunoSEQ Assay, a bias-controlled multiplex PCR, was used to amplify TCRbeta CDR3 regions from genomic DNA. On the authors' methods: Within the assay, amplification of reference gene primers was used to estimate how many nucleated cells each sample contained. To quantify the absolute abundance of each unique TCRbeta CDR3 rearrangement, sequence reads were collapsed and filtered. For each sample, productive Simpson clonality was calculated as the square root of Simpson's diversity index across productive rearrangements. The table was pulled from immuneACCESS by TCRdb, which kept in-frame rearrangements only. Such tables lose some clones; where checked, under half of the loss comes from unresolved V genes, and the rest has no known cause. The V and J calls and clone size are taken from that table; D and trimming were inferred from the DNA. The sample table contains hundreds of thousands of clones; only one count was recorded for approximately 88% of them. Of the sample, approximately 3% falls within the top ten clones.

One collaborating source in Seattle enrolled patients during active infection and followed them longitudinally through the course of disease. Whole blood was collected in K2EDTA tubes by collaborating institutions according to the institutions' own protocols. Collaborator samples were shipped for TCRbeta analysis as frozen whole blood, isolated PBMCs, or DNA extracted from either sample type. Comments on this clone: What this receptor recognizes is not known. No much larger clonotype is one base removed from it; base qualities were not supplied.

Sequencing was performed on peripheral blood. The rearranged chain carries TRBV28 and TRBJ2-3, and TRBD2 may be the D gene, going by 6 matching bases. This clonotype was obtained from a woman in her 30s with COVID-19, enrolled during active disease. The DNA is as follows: TGTGCCAGCAGTTTTGCCGCGGGGAGCACAGATACGCAGTATTTT. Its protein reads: CASSFAAGSTDTQYF.